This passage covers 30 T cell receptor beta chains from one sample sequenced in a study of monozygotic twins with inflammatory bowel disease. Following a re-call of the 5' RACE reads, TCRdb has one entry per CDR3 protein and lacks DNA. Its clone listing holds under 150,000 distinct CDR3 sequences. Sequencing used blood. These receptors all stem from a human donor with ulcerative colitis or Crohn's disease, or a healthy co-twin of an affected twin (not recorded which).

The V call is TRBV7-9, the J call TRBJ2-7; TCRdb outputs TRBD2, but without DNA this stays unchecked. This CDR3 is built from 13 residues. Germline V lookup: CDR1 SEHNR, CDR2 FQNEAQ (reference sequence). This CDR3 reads CASSPEGRREQYF.

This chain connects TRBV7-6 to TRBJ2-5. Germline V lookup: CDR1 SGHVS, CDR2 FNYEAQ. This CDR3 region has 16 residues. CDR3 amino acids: CASSHTYSSYQETQYF.

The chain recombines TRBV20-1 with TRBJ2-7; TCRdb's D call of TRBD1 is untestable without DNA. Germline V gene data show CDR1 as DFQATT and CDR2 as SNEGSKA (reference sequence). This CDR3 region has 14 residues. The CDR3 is CSATMTGRSGEQYF.

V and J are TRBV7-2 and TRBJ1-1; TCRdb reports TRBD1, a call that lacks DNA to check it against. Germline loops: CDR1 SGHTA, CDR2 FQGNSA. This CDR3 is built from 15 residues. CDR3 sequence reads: CASSPLRQGTTEAFF.

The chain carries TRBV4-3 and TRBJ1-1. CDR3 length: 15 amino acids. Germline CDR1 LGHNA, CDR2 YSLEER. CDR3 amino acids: CASSRGRATNTEAFF.

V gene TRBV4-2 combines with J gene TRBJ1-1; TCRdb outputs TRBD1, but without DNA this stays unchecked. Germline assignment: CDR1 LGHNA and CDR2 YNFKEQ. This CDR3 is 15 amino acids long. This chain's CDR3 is CASSQEGALDTEAFF.

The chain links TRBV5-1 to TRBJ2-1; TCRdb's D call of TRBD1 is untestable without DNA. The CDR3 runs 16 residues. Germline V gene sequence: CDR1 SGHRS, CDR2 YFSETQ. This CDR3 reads CASSLQGTDVPNEQFF. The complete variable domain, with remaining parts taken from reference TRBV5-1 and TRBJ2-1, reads KAGVTQTPRYLIKTRGQQVTLSCSPISGHRSVSWYQQTPGQGLQFLFEYFSETQRNKGNFPGRFSGRQFSNSRSEMNVSTLELGDSALYLCASSLQGTDVPNEQFFGPGTRLTVL.

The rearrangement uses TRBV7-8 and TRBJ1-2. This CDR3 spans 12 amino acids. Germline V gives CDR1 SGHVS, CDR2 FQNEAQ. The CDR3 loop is CASTLGGGGYTF.

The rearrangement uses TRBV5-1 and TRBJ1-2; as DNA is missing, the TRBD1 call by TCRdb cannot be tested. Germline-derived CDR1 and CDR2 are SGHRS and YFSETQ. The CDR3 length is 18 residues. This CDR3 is CASSLELGTGASNYGYTF.

CDR3 sequence reads: CASSPLTVSETQYF. This chain connects TRBV12-3 or TRBV12-4 to TRBJ2-5; TCRdb returns TRBD1, unconfirmable since there is no DNA. CDR3 size: 14 residues.

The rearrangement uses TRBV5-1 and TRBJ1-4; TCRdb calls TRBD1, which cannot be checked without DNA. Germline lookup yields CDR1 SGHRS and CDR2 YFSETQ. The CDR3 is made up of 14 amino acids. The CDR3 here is CASSNDRAREKLFF.

The CDR3: CASSRDRGGQPQHF. The J gene is TRBJ1-5, the V gene TRBV7-2; TCRdb selects TRBD1, and the lack of DNA leaves this call unchecked. Germline CDR1 and CDR2: SGHTA and FQGNSA. There are 14 residues in the CDR3.

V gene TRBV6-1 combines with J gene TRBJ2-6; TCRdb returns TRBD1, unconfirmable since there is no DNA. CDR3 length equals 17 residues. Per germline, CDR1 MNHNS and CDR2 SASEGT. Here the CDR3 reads CASSRGQDSSGANVLTF.

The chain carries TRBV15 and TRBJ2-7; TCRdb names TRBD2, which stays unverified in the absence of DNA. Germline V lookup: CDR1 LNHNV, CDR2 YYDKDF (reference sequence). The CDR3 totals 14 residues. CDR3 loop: CATSRDVGRYEQYF.

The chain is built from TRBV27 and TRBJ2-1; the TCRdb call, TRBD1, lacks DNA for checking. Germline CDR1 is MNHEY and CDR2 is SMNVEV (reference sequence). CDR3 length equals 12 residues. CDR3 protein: CASSLSWGSKFF.

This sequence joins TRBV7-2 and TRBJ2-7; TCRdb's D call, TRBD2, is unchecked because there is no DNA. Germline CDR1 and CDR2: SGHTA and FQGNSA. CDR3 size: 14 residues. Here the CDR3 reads CASSFRGGPYEQYF.

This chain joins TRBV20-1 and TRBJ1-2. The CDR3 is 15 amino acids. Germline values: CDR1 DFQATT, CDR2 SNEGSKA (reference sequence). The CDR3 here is CSAREGWYRDYGYTF.

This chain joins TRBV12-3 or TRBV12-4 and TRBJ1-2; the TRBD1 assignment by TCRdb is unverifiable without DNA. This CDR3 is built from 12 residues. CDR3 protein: CASSAGQYGYTF.

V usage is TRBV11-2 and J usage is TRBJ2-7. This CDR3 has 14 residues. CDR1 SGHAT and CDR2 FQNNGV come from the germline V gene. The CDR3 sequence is CASSATRSSYEQYF.

The CDR3 reads CASSLVSGTGSYEQYF. The V call is TRBV7-2, the J call TRBJ2-7; the D call of TRBD1 rests on TCRdb alone, since no DNA is present to check it. The CDR3 runs 16 residues. CDR1 is SGHTA and CDR2 is FQGNSA in the germline V gene.

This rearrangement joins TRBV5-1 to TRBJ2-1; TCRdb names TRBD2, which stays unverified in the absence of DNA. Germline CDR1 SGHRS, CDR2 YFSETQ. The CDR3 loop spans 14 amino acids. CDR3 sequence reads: CASSYGSGDNEQFF.

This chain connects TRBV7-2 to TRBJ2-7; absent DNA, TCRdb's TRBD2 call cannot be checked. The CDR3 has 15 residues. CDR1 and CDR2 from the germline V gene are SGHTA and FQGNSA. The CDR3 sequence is CASSLVGGPTYEQYF.

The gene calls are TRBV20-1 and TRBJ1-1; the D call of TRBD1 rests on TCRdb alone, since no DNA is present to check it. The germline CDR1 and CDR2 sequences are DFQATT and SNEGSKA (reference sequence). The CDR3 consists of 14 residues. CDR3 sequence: CSARSLTGSTEAFF.

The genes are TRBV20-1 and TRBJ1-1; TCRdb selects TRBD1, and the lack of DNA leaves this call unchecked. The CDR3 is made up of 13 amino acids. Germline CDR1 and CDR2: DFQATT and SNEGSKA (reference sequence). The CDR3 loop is CSASGQKYTEAFF.

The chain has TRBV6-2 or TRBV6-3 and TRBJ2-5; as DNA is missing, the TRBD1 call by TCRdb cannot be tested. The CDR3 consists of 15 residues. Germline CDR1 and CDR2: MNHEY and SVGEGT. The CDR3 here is CASSPPGPEQETQYF.

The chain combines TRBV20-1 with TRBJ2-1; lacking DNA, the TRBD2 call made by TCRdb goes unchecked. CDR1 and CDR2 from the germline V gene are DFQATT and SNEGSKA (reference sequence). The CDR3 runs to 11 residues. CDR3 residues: CSARRGDEQFF.

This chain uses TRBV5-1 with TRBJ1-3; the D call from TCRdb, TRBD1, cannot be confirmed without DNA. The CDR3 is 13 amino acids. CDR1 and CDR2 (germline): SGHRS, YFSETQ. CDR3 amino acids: CASSVQGINTIYF.

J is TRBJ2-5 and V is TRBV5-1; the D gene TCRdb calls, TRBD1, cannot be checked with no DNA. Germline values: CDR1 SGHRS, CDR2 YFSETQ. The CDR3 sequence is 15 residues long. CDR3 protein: CASSRRQGRQETQYF.

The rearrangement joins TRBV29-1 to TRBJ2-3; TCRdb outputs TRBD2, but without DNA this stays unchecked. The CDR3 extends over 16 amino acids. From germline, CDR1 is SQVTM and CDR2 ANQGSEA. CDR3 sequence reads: CSVESLIGGPPDTQYF.

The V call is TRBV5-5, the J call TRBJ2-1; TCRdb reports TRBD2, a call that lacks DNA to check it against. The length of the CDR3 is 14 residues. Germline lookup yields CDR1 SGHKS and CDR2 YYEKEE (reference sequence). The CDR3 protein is CASSFLGGGNEQFF.